The 11 T cell receptor beta chains reported below all come from one sample, sequenced in a study of T cell responses to AZD1222 COVID-19 vaccine. TCRdb's copy holds only in-frame clones and misses some; the assay was immunoSEQ multiplex PCR. The table records 250,000 to 300,000 clones, 85% to 95% of them present only once. The specimen comprised peripheral blood, sampled 28 days after the second AZD1222 dose. The source of these receptors is an adult who received the AZD1222 COVID-19 vaccine.

This rearrangement joins TRBV6-5 to TRBJ1-1; D ambiguous. The CDR3 consists of 14 residues. The germline V gene encodes CDR1 MNHEY and CDR2 SVGAGI. Trimming stripped 6 bases from V and 1 base from J, with 12 bases between. The CDR3 DNA follows: TGTGCCAGCAGAGAGGTCAGCCGGAACACTGAAGCTTTCTTT. Its translation is CASREVSRNTEAFF.

V usage is TRBV4-3 and J usage is TRBJ2-1, with TRBD1 matching 9 bases. Trimming took 3 bases from V and 7 from J; bases not matched to a gene: 1. The length of the CDR3 is 13 residues. Germline lookup yields CDR1 LGHNA and CDR2 YSLEER. The CDR3 here is CASSQTGGNEQFF. CDR3 in DNA: TGCGCCAGCAGCCAGACAGGGGGGAATGAGCAGTTCTTC.

This chain uses TRBV7-9 with TRBJ1-5; D possibly corresponds to TRBD1 (6 bases). The CDR3 sequence is 15 residues long. V lost 1 base and J lost 6, with 13 bases in between. Germline V gives CDR1 SEHNR, CDR2 FQNEAQ (reference sequence). CDR3 nucleotides: TGTGCCAGCAGCTTAGGGGCAGGGGAGGGTCAGCCCCAGCATTTT. Its protein product is CASSLGAGEGQPQHF. Drawing the rest from reference TRBV7-9 and TRBJ1-5, the complete variable domain is DTGVSQNPRHKITKRGQNVTFRCDPISEHNRLYWYRQTLGQGPEFLTYFQNEAQLEKSRLLSDRFSAERPKGSFSTLEIQRTEQGDSAMYLCASSLGAGEGQPQHFGDGTRLSIL.

The genes are TRBV3-1 (or the pseudogene TRBV3-2) and TRBJ1-6; TRBD1 is a possible D gene (5 bases). The CDR3 consists of 16 residues. CDR1 LGHDT and CDR2 YNNKEL come from the germline V gene (reference sequence). The V end lost 4 bases, the J end lost 8 bases, and 18 bases lay between the germline ends. Here the CDR3 DNA reads TGTGCCAGCAGCCCCCGGGGGAGGGGAGGTCATTCACCCCTCCACTTT. Its protein product is CASSPRGRGGHSPLHF.

The chain combines TRBV28 with TRBJ1-2; a possible D gene is TRBD1 (6 bases). Between the trimmed V and J ends, which lost 6 bases and 2 bases, there was a span of 10 bases. The germline CDR1 and CDR2 sequences are MDHEN and SYDVKM. There are 13 residues in the CDR3. The CDR3 nucleotides are TGTGCCAGCAGGACCGGGACAAACTATGGCTACACCTTC. This encodes CASRTGTNYGYTF.

The chain links TRBV5-1 to TRBJ2-2; possibly TRBD1 or TRBD2 for D (6 bases each). Germline CDR1 is SGHRS and CDR2 is YFSETQ. With 4 bases removed from V and 4 bases from J, the gap between germline ends came to 14 bases. The CDR3 is 15 residues long. Written as DNA, the CDR3 is TGCGCCAGCAGCGGGGGACACGGGGGCACCGGGGAGCTGTTTTTT. Translated: CASSGGHGGTGELFF.

The chain recombines TRBV9 with TRBJ2-1, with 9 bases matching TRBD2. Trimming cost V 4 bases and J 8 bases; bases outside gene matches: 13. The CDR3 runs to 16 residues. CDR1 SGDLS and CDR2 YYNGEE come from the germline V gene. The CDR3 spells CASSPEVVAGEYEQFF. CDR3 DNA: TGTGCCAGCAGCCCAGAGGTGGTAGCGGGAGAATATGAGCAGTTCTTC.

The rearrangement uses TRBV5-4 and TRBJ2-7, with D perhaps matching TRBD1 (5 bases). The V end lost 0 bases, the J end lost 0 bases, and 7 bases lay between the germline ends. Looked up from germline, CDR1 is SGHNT and CDR2 is YYREEE (reference sequence). The CDR3 consists of 14 residues. CDR3 sequence (DNA): TGTGCCAGCAGCTTGGGACAGCACTCCTACGAGCAGTACTTC. Translating gives CASSLGQHSYEQYF.

The chain uses TRBV3-1 (or the pseudogene TRBV3-2) and TRBJ2-3; possible D gene TRBD2, 9 bases. The CDR3 sequence is 16 residues long. CDR1 and CDR2 from the germline V gene are LGHDT and YNNKEL (reference sequence). V was cut by 4 bases and J by 6 bases, with 20 bases left in between. CDR3 bases: TGTGCCAGCAGCCCCCGGACAGGGCTAGCGGGGGATACGCAGTATTTT. As protein: CASSPRTGLAGDTQYF.

The chain recombines TRBV6-5 with TRBJ2-5; no clear D gene. The V and J ends lost 6 bases and 0 bases respectively, with 11 bases between them. The CDR3 is made up of 14 amino acids. Germline V gene sequence: CDR1 MNHEY, CDR2 SVGAGI. CDR3 sequence reads: CASSPGPYQETQYF. The DNA of the CDR3 is TGTGCCAGCAGCCCGGGCCCCTACCAAGAGACCCAGTACTTC.

V and J are TRBV4-1 and TRBJ1-4; no definite D call. The CDR3 consists of 14 residues. Germline V gives CDR1 MGHRA, CDR2 YSYEKL. V shed 4 bases and J shed 3 bases, with 9 bases lying between them. CDR3 protein: CASSRKLANEKLFF. The CDR3 DNA sequence: TGCGCCAGCAGCCGTAAGCTAGCTAATGAAAAACTGTTTTTT.